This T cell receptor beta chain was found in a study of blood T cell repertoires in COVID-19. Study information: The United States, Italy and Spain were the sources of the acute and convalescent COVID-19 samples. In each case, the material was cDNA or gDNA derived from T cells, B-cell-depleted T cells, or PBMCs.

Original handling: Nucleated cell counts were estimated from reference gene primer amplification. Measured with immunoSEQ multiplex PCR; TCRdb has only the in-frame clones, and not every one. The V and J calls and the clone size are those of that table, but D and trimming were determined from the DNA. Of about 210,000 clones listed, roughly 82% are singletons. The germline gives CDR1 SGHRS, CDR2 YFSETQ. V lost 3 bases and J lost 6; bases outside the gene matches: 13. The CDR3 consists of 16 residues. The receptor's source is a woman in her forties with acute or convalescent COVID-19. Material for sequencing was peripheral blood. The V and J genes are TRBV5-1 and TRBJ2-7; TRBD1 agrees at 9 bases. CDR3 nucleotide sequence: TGCGCCAGCAGCTCGGAGGGGACAGGGTATTTGGTCGAGCAGTACTTC. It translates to CASSSEGTGYLVEQYF. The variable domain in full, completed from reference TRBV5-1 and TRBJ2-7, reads KAGVTQTPRYLIKTRGQQVTLSCSPISGHRSVSWYQQTPGQGLQFLFEYFSETQRNKGNFPGRFSGRQFSNSRSEMNVSTLELGDSALYLCASSSEGTGYLVEQYFGPGTRLTVT.